This TCR beta chain came from a study of response to subunit inactivated influenza vaccine. Broader study findings: Each seasonal influenza vaccination, the authors suggested, recruits few new T cells.

TCRdb itself ran the RT-PCR reads through MiXCR, one entry per CDR3 protein. The sample has roughly 160,000 distinct CDR3 sequences, about a tenth seen once. Points on this clonotype: Its antigen is still unknown.

This CDR3 comprises 15 residues. Per the germline V gene, CDR1 is MDHEN and CDR2 is SYDVKM. V lost 6 bases and J 6 bases, leaving 20 bases between the germline ends. This receptor was taken from a man aged 45-65 years who received an inactivated influenza vaccine. J is TRBJ1-2 and V is TRBV28; D might be TRBD1 (6 bases). This specimen consisted of non-naive T cells sorted from PBMCs, obtained roughly 46 days after vaccination. In DNA form, the CDR3 reads TGTGCCAGCAGCCCCAATCTCCGACAGGCCCATGGCTACACCTTC. It encodes CASSPNLRQAHGYTF.